These 9 T cell receptor beta chains were all obtained from the same sample, sequenced in a study of blood T cell repertoires in COVID-19. The repertoire was sequenced with immunoSEQ multiplex PCR; TCRdb's copy has only in-frame clones and lacks some. The table records some 240,000 clones, 85% of them present only once. The sample consisted of PBMCs or T cells enriched from blood (not recorded which). These receptors all come from a woman aged 45-59 years who had been exposed to COVID-19.

This chain joins TRBV7-3 and TRBJ1-2; perhaps TRBD1 as D (6 bases). V lost 5 bases to trimming and J lost 2 bases, with 9 bases between them. CDR1 and CDR2 (germline): SGHTA, FQGTGA. This CDR3 is built from 13 residues. CDR3: CASSPGHNYGYTF. The CDR3 DNA is TGTGCCAGCAGCCCGGGACACAACTATGGCTACACCTTC.

The chain is built from TRBV9 and TRBJ1-2; D unresolved. There are 14 residues in the CDR3. CDR1 and CDR2 (germline): SGDLS, YYNGEE. V lost 4 bases and J lost 0, with 10 bases in between. The CDR3 DNA reads as TGTGCCAGCAGCCCAGGCAGAGCTAACTATGGCTACACCTTC. Protein product: CASSPGRANYGYTF.

J is TRBJ2-3 and V is TRBV7-2, with 8 bases aligning to TRBD2. Trimming removed 0 bases from V and 0 bases from J; junction bases left unmatched: 5. The length of the CDR3 is 17 residues. Looked up from germline, CDR1 is SGHTA and CDR2 is FQGNSA. In DNA form, the CDR3 reads TGTGCCAGCAGCTTAGCCGTAGCGGGGACAAGCACAGATACGCAGTATTTT. Residues: CASSLAVAGTSTDTQYF.

The chain couples TRBV19 to TRBJ1-1; the match to TRBD1 covers 7 bases. In germline, CDR1 is LNHDA, CDR2 SQIVND (reference sequence). Germline trimming cut 4 bases from V and 6 bases from J; bases unmatched to any gene: 17. The CDR3 covers 17 residues. The CDR3: CASSTPKGAPSKPEAFF. CDR3 sequence (DNA): TGTGCCAGTAGTACCCCCAAGGGGGCTCCTTCTAAGCCTGAAGCTTTCTTT.

V usage is TRBV7-8 and J usage is TRBJ1-2; tentatively, D is TRBD1 (6 bases). CDR1 and CDR2 from the germline V gene are SGHVS and FQNEAQ. The CDR3 sequence is 14 residues long. Trimming took off 1 base at V and 3 bases at J, with 9 bases between the two ends. CDR3 bases: TGTGCCAGCAGCTTAGTAGGGGGGGACTATGGCTACACCTTC. This sequence encodes CASSLVGGDYGYTF.

This chain joins TRBV6-6 and TRBJ1-1; TRBD1 aligns across 7 bases. The CDR3 totals 15 residues. Germline assignment: CDR1 MNHNY and CDR2 SVGAGI (reference sequence). The V gene end was trimmed by 4 bases and the J gene end by 0 bases; junction bases not matched to a gene: 5. Here the CDR3 reads CASSSRDSMNTEAFF. CDR3 coding DNA: TGTGCCAGCAGTTCTCGGGACAGTATGAACACTGAAGCTTTCTTT.

V usage is TRBV27 and J usage is TRBJ2-7, with TRBD2 matching 10 bases. Germline CDR1 and CDR2: MNHEY and SMNVEV (reference sequence). The CDR3 loop spans 18 amino acids. V was clipped by 4 bases and J by 3 bases; unmatched bases: 15. The CDR3 is CASSYVRSSGGPRYEQYF. CDR3 in DNA: TGTGCCAGCAGTTATGTCCGGTCTAGCGGGGGCCCCCGCTACGAGCAGTACTTC.

The chain recombines TRBV28 with TRBJ2-1; 12 bases agree with TRBD2. The CDR3 length is 15 residues. Germline CDR1 MDHEN, CDR2 SYDVKM. J gave up 6 bases and V 4 bases, and 4 bases lay outside the gene matches. CDR3 DNA sequence: TGTGCCAGCAGTTCGACTAGCGGGGGAGTCAATGAGCAGTTCTTC. It yields the protein CASSSTSGGVNEQFF.

As DNA, the CDR3 is TGTGCCAGTAGTAGACCCGGGAGCTCCTACAATGAGCAGTTCTTC. It is translated as CASSRPGSSYNEQFF. The V call is TRBV19, the J call TRBJ2-1; the D gene is possibly TRBD2 (6 bases). Germline CDR1 is LNHDA and CDR2 is SQIVND (reference sequence). V lost 4 bases and J lost 0, with 10 bases in between. The CDR3 runs to 15 residues.